Listed here are 17 T cell receptor beta chains from one sample, sequenced in a study of shared clonotypes between healthy human individuals. Produced via immunoSEQ multiplex PCR; TCRdb's table is partial and in-frame only. The sample records over 2 million clones, 85% to 95% being singletons. The sequenced material came from naive CD4+ T cells sorted from blood. Subset here: CD45RA+ positively selected. The source of these receptors is a man younger than 30 in good health.

Comment on this clone: The identical CDR3 is also encoded by other nucleotide sequences in the sample. The CDR3 nucleotides read TGTGCCAGCACCCGGTCCTCTGGGGCCAACGTCCTGACTTTC. Its translation is CASTRSSGANVLTF. V gene TRBV6-5 combines with J gene TRBJ2-6; no clear D. V lost 7 bases to trimming and J lost 0 bases, with 7 bases between them. This CDR3 comprises 14 residues. Germline lookup yields CDR1 MNHEY and CDR2 SVGAGI.

The V gene is TRBV6-6, the J gene TRBJ2-7, with D unresolved. Trimming removed 2 bases from V and 6 bases from J, with 5 bases in between. The CDR3 extends over 11 amino acids. Germline V gene sequence: CDR1 MNHNY, CDR2 SVGAGI (reference sequence). The CDR3 coding sequence is TGTGCCAGCAGTTACGTGCGCGAGCAGTACTTC. It translates to CASSYVREQYF.

This clone was observed once. The identical CDR3 is also encoded by other nucleotide sequences in the sample. V is TRBV5-1 and J is TRBJ2-7, with D possibly being TRBD1 (5 bases). V lost 0 bases and J 2 bases, leaving 6 bases between the germline ends. CDR1 SGHRS and CDR2 YFSETQ come from the germline V gene. The CDR3 has 13 residues. CDR3 nucleotides: TGCGCCAGCAGCTTGGACAGGCCCTACGAGCAGTACTTC. Amino acid sequence: CASSLDRPYEQYF.

The chain carries TRBV6-5 and TRBJ2-1, with TRBD2 identical over 12 bases. After removal of 4 bases from V and 9 bases from J, the junction contained 1 base not matched to a gene. Germline V gene data show CDR1 as MNHEY and CDR2 as SVGAGI. This CDR3 has 13 amino acids. The CDR3 DNA sequence: TGTGCCAGCAGTTTACTAGCGGGGGGTGAGCAGTTCTTC. Its protein is CASSLLAGGEQFF.

The chain carries TRBV6-9 and TRBJ1-5, with D unresolved. Trimming took off 2 bases at V and 0 bases at J, with 20 bases between the two ends. The CDR3 covers 19 residues. Per the germline V gene, CDR1 is MNHGY and CDR2 is SVAAGI. CDR3 bases: TGTGCCAGCAGTTATCGCCCCCAACCGAAATTGTATAGCAATCAGCCCCAGCATTTT. This codes for CASSYRPQPKLYSNQPQHF.

The chain links TRBV19 to TRBJ1-5; TRBD1 agrees at 9 bases. CDR1 is LNHDA and CDR2 is SQIVND in the germline V gene (reference sequence). V was pared by 5 bases and J by 6 bases, with 8 bases of the junction left unmatched. The CDR3 length is 15 residues. In DNA, the CDR3 is TGTGCCAGTAGTGGGTATTTGACAGGGGGTCAGCCCCAGCATTTT. Residues: CASSGYLTGGQPQHF.

The V and J genes are TRBV6-5 and TRBJ2-5; D is ambiguous. CDR1 and CDR2 from the germline V gene are MNHEY and SVGAGI. The germline V and J ends were trimmed by 2 bases and 5 bases, with 15 bases remaining between them. CDR3 size: 15 residues. CDR3 sequence: CASSYRSGGSETQYF. The CDR3 coding sequence is TGTGCCAGCAGTTACCGGAGTGGTGGTAGTGAGACCCAGTACTTC.

This clone was counted between two and nine times. This chain joins TRBV11-1 and TRBJ1-2; the D is unclear. V was cut by 4 bases and J by 8 bases, with 20 bases left in between. CDR3 size: 15 residues. Germline CDR1 and CDR2: SGHAT and FQDESV (reference sequence). CDR3 sequence (DNA): TGTGCCAGCAGCTACGTCACCGATAAAGTCAGGGGCTACACCTTC. This sequence encodes CASSYVTDKVRGYTF.

This rearrangement joins TRBV18 to TRBJ2-7; weak D call: TRBD1 (6 bases). Germline lookup yields CDR1 KGHSH and CDR2 LQKENI. Deletions cut 2 bases from V and 3 bases from J, with 14 bases between. The length of the CDR3 is 15 residues. CDR3 sequence (DNA): TGTGCCAGCTCACCATTGGCAGGGGCTAACTACGAGCAGTACTTC. Amino acid sequence: CASSPLAGANYEQYF.

The CDR3 region has the DNA TGCGCCAGCAGCCGTAGCAGGGGGACCAGCACAGATACGCAGTATTTT. It translates to CASSRSRGTSTDTQYF. J is TRBJ2-3 and V is TRBV4-1, with 7 bases that match TRBD1. Germline V CDR1 and CDR2: MGHRA, YSYEKL. The CDR3 length is 16 residues. With 4 bases clipped from V and 0 bases from J, the junction kept 7 bases outside the gene matches.

This sequence joins TRBV19 and TRBJ1-4; possibly TRBD1 for D (5 bases). Germline lookup yields CDR1 LNHDA and CDR2 SQIVND (reference sequence). CDR3 length equals 14 residues. V lost 5 bases, J lost 7 bases, and 14 bases lay in between. The CDR3 sequence: CASSPGRGGEKLFF. The CDR3 region has the DNA TGTGCCAGTAGTCCGGGACGAGGCGGTGAAAAACTGTTTTTT.

This clone is a singleton in its sample. The rearrangement uses TRBV6-6 and TRBJ2-4; D is undetermined. V was pared by 0 bases and J by 7 bases, with 4 bases between. The CDR3 extends over 12 amino acids. Germline V gene sequence: CDR1 MNHNY, CDR2 SVGAGI (reference sequence). The CDR3 DNA reads as TGTGCCAGCAGTTACTCAAAGAACATTCAGTACTTC. The encoded protein is CASSYSKNIQYF.

This chain connects TRBV7-2 to TRBJ1-1; D gene unclear. The germline gives CDR1 SGHTA, CDR2 FQGNSA. The CDR3 has 16 amino acids. Trimming stripped 5 bases from V and 1 base from J, with 17 bases between. The CDR3 spells CASSMMAGFPNTEAFF. The CDR3 DNA follows: TGTGCCAGCAGCATGATGGCGGGGTTCCCGAACACTGAAGCTTTCTTT.

V and J are TRBV6-5 and TRBJ2-1, with a possible D match to TRBD2 (6 bases). Trimming took off 5 bases at V and 10 bases at J, with 12 bases between the two ends. This CDR3 spans 12 amino acids. Germline CDR1 is MNHEY and CDR2 is SVGAGI. CDR3 in amino acids: CASSATSQEQFF. In DNA form, the CDR3 reads TGTGCCAGCAGTGCCACTAGCCAAGAGCAGTTCTTC.

This clone was found once. The chain carries TRBV10-1 and TRBJ1-5; D possibly corresponds to TRBD1 (5 bases). V lost 5 bases and J 4 bases, leaving 9 bases between the germline ends. The germline CDR1 and CDR2 sequences are WNHNN and SYGVQD (reference sequence). The CDR3 spans 13 residues. The CDR3 DNA is TGCGCCAGCAGTCGGGGACCTAATCAGCCCCAGCATTTT. Its translation is CASSRGPNQPQHF.

The chain uses TRBV27 and TRBJ1-1; no reliable D call. Deletions cut 1 base from V and 4 bases from J, with 7 bases between. This CDR3 has 13 residues. The V gene's germline CDR1 is MNHEY and CDR2 SMNVEV (reference sequence). CDR3 region: CASSLLYGTEAFF. The CDR3 region has the DNA TGTGCCAGCAGTTTATTGTACGGCACTGAAGCTTTCTTT.

The chain has TRBV18 and TRBJ1-1; 7 nucleotides line up with TRBD1. Germline CDR1 and CDR2: KGHSH and LQKENI. The CDR3 consists of 15 residues. V dropped 4 bases and J dropped 0; count of bases not matched to a gene: 5. The CDR3 coding sequence is TGTGCCAGCTCACTAGAGGGACAGTTGAACACTGAAGCTTTCTTT. Translated, it gives CASSLEGQLNTEAFF.